The 21 T cell receptor beta chains below all came from one sample that was sequenced in a study of OX40 agonist ivuxolimab in advanced cancers. The method was immunoSEQ multiplex PCR; TCRdb's version includes in-frame clones alone and lacks a portion of them. The sample lists tens of thousands of clones, around 84% occurring once. The input for sequencing was CD4+ or CD8+ T cells sorted from blood, taken in a trial of the OX40 agonist ivuxolimab. These receptors came from an adult with an advanced solid tumor such as melanoma, head and neck, liver or kidney cancer.

The chain is built from TRBV11-2 and TRBJ1-1; D may be TRBD1 (6 bases). Trimming shortened V by 5 bases and J by 4 bases, and 14 bases separated the two germline ends. CDR1 and CDR2 (germline): SGHAT, FQNNGV. There are 14 residues in the CDR3. This chain's CDR3 is CASSRTAYGTEAFF. Here the CDR3 DNA reads TGTGCCAGCAGCAGGACAGCTTACGGCACTGAAGCTTTCTTT.

The chain is built from TRBV28 and TRBJ2-7; D is undetermined. V was clipped by 6 bases and J by 4 bases, with 10 bases between them. Looked up from germline, CDR1 is MDHEN and CDR2 is SYDVKM. The CDR3 runs to 12 residues. The CDR3 here is CASSIIGYEQYF. CDR3 DNA sequence: TGTGCCAGCAGCATTATAGGTTACGAGCAGTACTTC.

The chain is built from TRBV28 and TRBJ2-7; TRBD2 matches at 7 bases. V gave up 3 bases and J gave up 2 bases; unmatched junction bases: 10. Germline CDR1 and CDR2: MDHEN and SYDVKM. This CDR3 is built from 16 residues. The CDR3 DNA sequence: TGTGCCAGCAGTTTTCCCCTGGGGGGGGATCCCTACGAGCAGTACTTC. Its protein is CASSFPLGGDPYEQYF.

Only a few counts were recorded for this clone. Other DNA sequences in the sample encode the same CDR3. The rearrangement joins TRBV11-3 to TRBJ2-2, with a possible D match to TRBD1 (6 bases). Trimming removed 5 bases from V and 5 bases from J, with 9 bases in between. The germline CDR1 and CDR2 sequences are SGHNT and YENEEA. CDR3 length: 13 residues. In DNA form, the CDR3 reads TGTGCCAGCAGCCGTGACAGGACCGGGGAGCTGTTTTTT. Residues: CASSRDRTGELFF.

The chain is built from TRBV11-2 and TRBJ2-1; 10 nucleotides align to TRBD1. With 4 bases clipped from V and 10 bases from J, the junction kept 7 bases outside the gene matches. Germline V gene data show CDR1 as SGHAT and CDR2 as FQNNGV. This CDR3 has 14 amino acids. The DNA for the CDR3 is TGTGCCAGCAGCTCACGACAGGGGGCAAGCGAGCAGTTCTTC. This translates into CASSSRQGASEQFF.

The chain carries TRBV7-3 and TRBJ2-2; TRBD2 aligns across 7 bases. Trimming at V came to 2 bases and at J to 2 bases, leaving 5 bases not matched to a gene. The CDR3 loop spans 16 amino acids. The germline CDR1 and CDR2 sequences are SGHTA and FQGTGA. CDR3 in amino acids: CASSLGSGINTGELFF. The CDR3 nucleotides read TGTGCCAGCAGCTTAGGGAGCGGGATTAACACCGGGGAGCTGTTTTTT.

This rearrangement joins TRBV27 to TRBJ1-4; D remains unclear. Germline V gene sequence: CDR1 MNHEY, CDR2 SMNVEV (reference sequence). V lost 5 bases, J lost 0 bases, and 10 bases lay in between. The CDR3 extends over 15 amino acids. CDR3 protein: CASSPHGATNEKLFF. The CDR3 DNA reads TGTGCCAGCAGTCCCCATGGTGCAACTAATGAAAAACTGTTTTTT.

V gene TRBV9 combines with J gene TRBJ2-7; TRBD2 agrees at 10 bases. The germline V gene has CDR1 SGDLS and CDR2 YYNGEE. The CDR3 extends over 16 amino acids. V dropped 4 bases and J dropped 4; count of bases not matched to a gene: 11. The CDR3 region is CASSQARGSGRYEQYF. The CDR3 DNA follows: TGTGCCAGCAGCCAAGCCCGGGGTAGCGGGAGGTACGAGCAGTACTTC.

V and J are TRBV29-1 and TRBJ2-3, with 11 bases identical to TRBD2. CDR3 length equals 14 residues. V lost 7 bases, J lost 4 bases, and 7 bases stayed unmatched. The V gene's germline CDR1 is SQVTM and CDR2 ANQGSEA. In DNA form, the CDR3 reads TGCAGCGAACAACTAGCGGGAGTGGCAGATACGCAGTATTTT. Translation gives CSEQLAGVADTQYF.

The V gene is TRBV6-5, the J gene TRBJ2-2; the match to TRBD2 covers 8 bases. The CDR3 has 15 amino acids. V was clipped by 2 bases and J by 4 bases; unmatched bases: 3. Germline lookup yields CDR1 MNHEY and CDR2 SVGAGI. The CDR3 DNA reads TGTGCCAGCAGTTACCGGGGGGGCCCCACCGGGGAGCTGTTTTTT. This codes for CASSYRGGPTGELFF.

CDR3 bases: TGCGCCAGCAGCCAACGGTTAGGAGGTGAAAAACTGTTTTTT. Amino acid sequence: CASSQRLGGEKLFF. V gene TRBV4-3 combines with J gene TRBJ1-4; D remains unclear. The CDR3 sequence is 14 residues long. The V and J ends lost 2 bases and 7 bases respectively, with 11 bases between them. Germline lookup yields CDR1 LGHNA and CDR2 YSLEER.

The rearrangement links TRBV5-4 to TRBJ2-5; D possibly corresponds to TRBD2 (6 bases). The CDR3 has 13 residues. CDR1 SGHNT and CDR2 YYREEE come from the germline V gene (reference sequence). V was clipped by 4 bases and J by 5 bases, with 12 bases between them. The CDR3 DNA reads TGTGCCAGCAGCACTCCTAGCGCGGAGACCCAGTACTTC. The encoded protein is CASSTPSAETQYF. The entire variable domain, with the rest obtained from reference TRBV5-4 and TRBJ2-5, is as follows: ETGVTQSPTHLIKTRGQQVTLRCSSQSGHNTVSWYQQALGQGPQFIFQYYREEENGRGNFPPRFSGLQFPNYSSELNVNALELDDSALYLCASSTPSAETQYFGPGTRLLVL.

The genes are TRBV7-2 and TRBJ2-5; a possible D gene is TRBD2 (5 bases). In germline, CDR1 is SGHTA, CDR2 FQGNSA. V gave up 2 bases and J gave up 2 bases, with 9 bases separating them. The CDR3 sequence is 14 residues long. CDR3 amino acids: CASSLTDFQETQYF. As DNA, the CDR3 is TGTGCCAGCAGCTTAACGGACTTTCAAGAGACCCAGTACTTC.

V and J are TRBV9 and TRBJ2-3; TRBD2 aligns across 7 bases. CDR1 and CDR2 (germline): SGDLS, YYNGEE. CDR3 length: 14 residues. Losses at the gene ends were 2 bases for V and 2 bases for J; bases not matched to a gene: 2. The chain's CDR3 is CASSVGTNTDTQYF. As DNA, the CDR3 is TGTGCCAGCAGCGTCGGGACTAACACAGATACGCAGTATTTT.

The chain links TRBV2 to TRBJ1-5; perhaps TRBD1 as D (6 bases). Per germline, CDR1 SNHLY and CDR2 FYNNEI. The V gene lost 2 bases and the J gene lost 8 bases, with 13 bases spanning the gap. The CDR3 spans 14 residues. CDR3 sequence (DNA): TGTGCCAGCAGTGAAAACGGCAGGGGAGAGCCCCAGCATTTT. It translates to CASSENGRGEPQHF.

The V and J genes are TRBV7-8 and TRBJ2-3; tentative D call: TRBD2 (6 bases). Germline V gives CDR1 SGHVS, CDR2 FQNEAQ. This CDR3 has 11 amino acids. Trimming removed 5 bases at V and 11 bases at J, with 11 bases between. DNA of the CDR3: TGTGCCAGCAGCCCGCGGGGAGTGCAGTATTTT. This gives the protein CASSPRGVQYF.

This clone has just a few counts. The CDR3 sequence: CASGYGNTEAFF. The CDR3, as DNA: TGTGCTAGTGGTTACGGTAACACTGAAGCTTTCTTT. V usage is TRBV12-5 and J usage is TRBJ1-1; D remains unclear. V shed 4 bases and J shed 2 bases, with 5 bases lying between them. CDR1 and CDR2 from the germline V gene are LGHNT and FRNRAP. This CDR3 is built from 12 residues.

This chain uses TRBV15 with TRBJ2-5; TRBD2 matches 13 bases. There are 16 residues in the CDR3. Trimming at V came to 1 base and at J to 2 bases, leaving 1 base not matched to a gene. Per germline, CDR1 LNHNV and CDR2 YYDKDF (reference sequence). In nucleotides, the CDR3 is TGTGCCACCAGCAGAGGACTAGCGGGGGGTCAAGAGACCCAGTACTTC. Its translation: CATSRGLAGGQETQYF.

Notes on this clone: The junction and the germline gene differ at one end; a read error may be behind it. The V call is TRBV5-4, the J call TRBJ2-1; 12 bases are a match to TRBD1. The CDR3 consists of 16 residues. Germline lookup yields CDR1 SGHNT and CDR2 YYREEE (reference sequence). The CDR3 DNA follows: TGTGCCAGCAGCTTGGCCGGGACAGGGGGCGAGGGGTGGAGACTCTTC. Protein product: CASSLAGTGGEGWRLF.

This sequence joins TRBV2 and TRBJ2-5; tentative D call: TRBD2 (6 bases). This CDR3 is 13 amino acids long. The V end lost 6 bases, the J end lost 5 bases, and 13 bases lay between the germline ends. The germline V gene has CDR1 SNHLY and CDR2 FYNNEI. The CDR3 coding sequence is TGTGCCAGCAGGATCACTAGCAGGGAGACCCAGTACTTC. Protein sequence: CASRITSRETQYF.

The rearrangement joins TRBV28 to TRBJ2-1; D remains unclear. The CDR3 is made up of 15 amino acids. The germline gives CDR1 MDHEN, CDR2 SYDVKM. V lost 2 bases to trimming and J lost 0 bases, with 8 bases between them. CDR3 nucleotides: TGTGCCAGCAGTTTAAGGATGGTCTCCTACAATGAGCAGTTCTTC. It translates to CASSLRMVSYNEQFF.